These 22 T cell receptor beta chains came from one sample sequenced in a study of blood T cell repertoires in COVID-19. Sequencing used immunoSEQ multiplex PCR; TCRdb keeps in-frame clones, though not all of them. The sample holds about 170,000 clones, around 82% seen once. The sample comprised peripheral blood. The source of these receptors is a middle-aged woman with COVID-19, enrolled during active disease.

The J gene is TRBJ2-7, the V gene TRBV19; 7 bases agree with TRBD1. The CDR3 is made up of 15 amino acids. V lost 6 bases, J lost 1 base, and 9 bases stayed unmatched. The V gene's germline CDR1 is LNHDA and CDR2 SQIVND (reference sequence). The CDR3 nucleotides read TGTGCCAGTAGCTTAGACAGGGATCTATCCTACGAGCAGTACTTC. Its translation is CASSLDRDLSYEQYF.

The genes are TRBV7-6 and TRBJ1-1; D not certain. Trimming removed 5 bases at V and 5 bases at J, with 12 bases between. The CDR3 has 13 amino acids. Germline CDR1 and CDR2: SGHVS and FNYEAQ. The CDR3 spells CASSPNRDTEAFF. The CDR3 DNA sequence: TGTGCCAGCAGCCCTAACCGGGATACTGAAGCTTTCTTT.

The chain joins TRBV4-2 to TRBJ1-2, with no clear D. This CDR3 region has 13 residues. The V gene lost 1 base and the J gene lost 6 bases, with 9 bases spanning the gap. Germline V CDR1 and CDR2: LGHNA, YNFKEQ. CDR3 in amino acids: CASSQAGFDGYTF. The DNA for the CDR3 is TGTGCCAGCAGCCAAGCGGGATTCGATGGCTACACCTTC.

In DNA form, the CDR3 reads TGTGCCAGCTCACCACTTCCAGATATTAACTATGGCTACACCTTC. Residues: CASSPLPDINYGYTF. This rearrangement joins TRBV18 to TRBJ1-2; D gene unclear. Trimming removed 1 base from V and 1 base from J, with 10 bases in between. The CDR3 has 15 residues. The V gene's germline CDR1 is KGHSH and CDR2 LQKENI.

The chain is built from TRBV29-1 and TRBJ2-3; 9 bases fit TRBD2. The junction had 7 bases not matched to a gene; V was cut back by 0 bases and J by 0 bases. Germline lookup yields CDR1 SQVTM and CDR2 ANQGSEA. CDR3 length: 17 amino acids. CDR3 loop: CSVEERIAGVSTDTQYF. The DNA for the CDR3 is TGCAGCGTTGAAGAAAGAATAGCGGGAGTTAGCACAGATACGCAGTATTTT.

The V gene is TRBV6-2 or TRBV6-3, the J gene TRBJ2-7, with TRBD2 identical over 7 bases. Germline lookup yields CDR1 MNHEY and CDR2 SVGEGT. This CDR3 has 16 amino acids. J was trimmed by 2 bases and V by 6 bases; bases with no gene match: 13. CDR3 coding DNA: TGTGCCAGCAGCCAGTGGGGGGGAGGCATCGCCTACGAGCAGTACGTC. Translation: CASSQWGGGIAYEQYV.

DNA for the CDR3: TGTGCCAGCAGCTTAGGGGCAGGGTCAGTGCAGCCCCAGCATTTT. This translates into CASSLGAGSVQPQHF. The V and J genes are TRBV7-6 and TRBJ1-5, with a possible D match to TRBD1 (5 bases). CDR1 is SGHVS, CDR2 FNYEAQ, per germline. Between the trimmed V and J ends, which lost 1 base and 7 bases, there was a span of 14 bases. The CDR3 totals 15 residues.

CDR3 residues: CASSQASGNTGELFF. The CDR3, as DNA: TGTGCCAGCAGCCAAGCTAGCGGAAACACCGGGGAGCTGTTTTTT. V gene TRBV4-2 combines with J gene TRBJ2-2; the match to TRBD2 covers 7 bases. From germline, CDR1 is LGHNA and CDR2 YNFKEQ. V lost 1 base to trimming and J lost 2 bases; unmatched junction nucleotides: 1. The CDR3 is made up of 15 amino acids.

The genes are TRBV11-2 and TRBJ2-7; 15 bases agree with TRBD2. The germline gives CDR1 SGHAT, CDR2 FQNNGV. This CDR3 has 15 residues. J was trimmed by 4 bases and V by 5 bases; bases with no gene match: 3. The CDR3 region has the DNA TGTGCCAGCAGCAAAGGACTAGCGGGAGGGTACGAGCAGTACTTC. Translating gives CASSKGLAGGYEQYF.

This chain joins TRBV6-2 or TRBV6-3 and TRBJ1-2; TRBD1 is a possible D gene (6 bases). The V end lost 5 bases, the J end lost 2 bases, and 9 bases lay between the germline ends. Germline V lookup: CDR1 MNHEY, CDR2 SVGEGT. There are 13 residues in the CDR3. Here the CDR3 reads CASSRQANYGYTF. The CDR3, as DNA: TGTGCCAGCAGTCGACAGGCCAACTATGGCTACACCTTC.

The chain recombines TRBV7-6 with TRBJ2-3; D is unclear. CDR3 size: 15 residues. Between the trimmed V and J ends, which lost 5 bases and 2 bases, there was a span of 14 bases. Germline V CDR1 and CDR2: SGHVS, FNYEAQ. CDR3: CASSPAGSYTDTQYF. In DNA, the CDR3 is TGTGCCAGCAGCCCGGCCGGGTCTTACACAGATACGCAGTATTTT.

In its sample, this clone was seen once. V is TRBV20-1 and J is TRBJ1-2; TRBD1 is a possible D gene (5 bases). The ends were cut back, 0 bases at V and 10 bases at J, with 9 bases in the middle. The CDR3 totals 11 residues. Germline V gives CDR1 DFQATT, CDR2 SNEGSKA (reference sequence). The CDR3 region is CSARDWGSYTF. CDR3 bases: TGCAGTGCTAGAGATTGGGGCTCCTACACCTTC.

V gene TRBV7-9 combines with J gene TRBJ2-3; 8 bases are a match to TRBD1. V lost 5 bases to trimming and J lost 3 bases; unmatched junction nucleotides: 7. Germline loops: CDR1 SEHNR, CDR2 FQNEAQ (reference sequence). The CDR3 consists of 15 residues. CDR3 bases: TGTGCCAGCAGCCCCCGGACAGGGCGTACAGATACGCAGTATTTT. This translates into CASSPRTGRTDTQYF.

The rearrangement links TRBV19 to TRBJ2-2; D unclear. The CDR3 is 12 amino acids. The V gene's germline CDR1 is LNHDA and CDR2 SQIVND (reference sequence). Trimming pared 2 bases from V and 7 bases from J, leaving 5 bases between. The CDR3 DNA is TGTGCCAGTAGTATATCGGTCGGGGAGCTGTTTTTT. Its protein product is CASSISVGELFF. Based on the CDR3 plus reference TRBV19 and TRBJ2-2, the full variable domain is DGGITQSPKYLFRKEGQNVTLSCEQNLNHDAMYWYRQDPGQGLRLIYYSQIVNDFQKGDIAEGYSVSREKKESFPLTVTSAQKNPTAFYLCASSISVGELFFGEGSRLTVL.

The CDR3 reads CASSIAARSGQPQHF. The CDR3 nucleotides are TGTGCCAGTAGTATAGCGGCCAGGTCGGGACAGCCCCAGCATTTT. The chain links TRBV19 to TRBJ1-5; D is unresolved. CDR1 LNHDA and CDR2 SQIVND come from the germline V gene (reference sequence). The CDR3 runs 15 residues. V lost 1 base and J 7 bases, leaving 14 bases between the germline ends.

The rearrangement uses TRBV5-4 and TRBJ2-3; TRBD1 might be the D (6 bases). The CDR3 has 12 amino acids. Per germline, CDR1 SGHNT and CDR2 YYREEE (reference sequence). The germline V and J ends were trimmed by 3 bases and 11 bases, with 13 bases remaining between them. Written as DNA, the CDR3 is TGTGCCAGCAGCTCCACCCGGGACATGCAGTATTTT. It translates to CASSSTRDMQYF. The full variable domain, rest sourced from reference TRBV5-4 and TRBJ2-3, is ETGVTQSPTHLIKTRGQQVTLRCSSQSGHNTVSWYQQALGQGPQFIFQYYREEENGRGNFPPRFSGLQFPNYSSELNVNALELDDSALYLCASSSTRDMQYFGPGTRLTVL.

This clone was seen a few times. The gene calls are TRBV7-9 and TRBJ2-5, with TRBD2 as a possible D gene (7 bases). Germline-derived CDR1 and CDR2 are SEHNR and FQNEAQ (reference sequence). Trimming removed 4 bases from V and 5 bases from J, with 11 bases in between. This CDR3 spans 13 amino acids. The CDR3 coding sequence is TGTGCCAGCAGCTCCCCGGGGGGCGAGACCCAGTACTTC. It translates to CASSSPGGETQYF.

This clone was seen a single time. The chain has TRBV29-1 and TRBJ2-1; 11 bases match TRBD2. J lost 5 bases, V lost 7 bases, and 4 bases had no gene match. Germline CDR1 is SQVTM and CDR2 is ANQGSEA. This CDR3 comprises 13 residues. The CDR3 DNA follows: TGCAGCGCCACTAGCGGGGGACACAATGAGCAGTTCTTC. Its translation is CSATSGGHNEQFF.

The chain carries TRBV6-5 and TRBJ1-1, with D possibly TRBD1 on 6 matching bases. Germline values: CDR1 MNHEY, CDR2 SVGAGI. This CDR3 contains 13 residues. V gave up 6 bases and J gave up 2 bases, with 10 bases separating them. CDR3 region: CASRHRENTEAFF. In DNA form, the CDR3 reads TGTGCCAGCAGACACAGGGAAAACACTGAAGCTTTCTTT.

The chain has TRBV5-6 and TRBJ2-7; D gene unclear. From germline, CDR1 is SGHDT and CDR2 YYEEEE. The CDR3 covers 14 residues. Trimming removed 4 bases at V and 4 bases at J, with 15 bases between. For the CDR3, the DNA is TGTGCCAGCAGCCGCCACCTTACTCGGTACGAGCAGTACTTC. Encoded protein: CASSRHLTRYEQYF.

A few counts support this clone. CDR3 loop: CASSDPVTQYF. The CDR3 DNA follows: TGTGCCAGCAGCGATCCGGTGACGCAGTATTTT. J is TRBJ2-3 and V is TRBV9; no firm D call. The V gene's germline CDR1 is SGDLS and CDR2 YYNGEE. The V and J ends lost 3 bases and 9 bases respectively, with 8 bases between them. The CDR3 has 11 residues.

The gene calls are TRBV13 and TRBJ2-7, with D possibly being TRBD1 (6 bases). From germline, CDR1 is PRHDT and CDR2 FYEKMQ (reference sequence). The CDR3 has 13 amino acids. V lost 4 bases and J 5 bases, leaving 12 bases between the germline ends. Written as DNA, the CDR3 is TGTGCCAGCAGCTCCCGGGACAAGAACGAGCAGTACTTC. Its protein is CASSSRDKNEQYF. Complete variable domain (other parts from reference TRBV13 and TRBJ2-7): AAGVIQSPRHLIKEKRETATLKCYPIPRHDTVYWYQQGPGQDPQFLISFYEKMQSDKGSIPDRFSAQQFSDYHSELNMSSLELGDSALYFCASSSRDKNEQYFGPGTRLTVT.